This T cell receptor (beta chain) was obtained from a study of blood T cell repertoires in COVID-19. Germline V gives CDR1 MNHEY, CDR2 SVGAGI. This CDR3 has 13 amino acids. V lost 11 bases and J lost 3; bases outside the gene matches: 8. Measured with immunoSEQ multiplex PCR; TCRdb has only the in-frame clones, and not every one. The data contain 200,000 to 300,000 clones, about 89% of them singletons. This receptor was obtained from a woman aged 18-29 years who had recovered from COVID-19. The rearrangement links TRBV6-5 to TRBJ2-7, with 9 nucleotides matching TRBD1. What was sequenced was PBMCs or T cells enriched from blood (not recorded which). CDR3 in amino acids: CAGTGTTIYEQYF. The CDR3 DNA is TGTGCCGGGACAGGGACTACAATCTACGAGCAGTACTTC.